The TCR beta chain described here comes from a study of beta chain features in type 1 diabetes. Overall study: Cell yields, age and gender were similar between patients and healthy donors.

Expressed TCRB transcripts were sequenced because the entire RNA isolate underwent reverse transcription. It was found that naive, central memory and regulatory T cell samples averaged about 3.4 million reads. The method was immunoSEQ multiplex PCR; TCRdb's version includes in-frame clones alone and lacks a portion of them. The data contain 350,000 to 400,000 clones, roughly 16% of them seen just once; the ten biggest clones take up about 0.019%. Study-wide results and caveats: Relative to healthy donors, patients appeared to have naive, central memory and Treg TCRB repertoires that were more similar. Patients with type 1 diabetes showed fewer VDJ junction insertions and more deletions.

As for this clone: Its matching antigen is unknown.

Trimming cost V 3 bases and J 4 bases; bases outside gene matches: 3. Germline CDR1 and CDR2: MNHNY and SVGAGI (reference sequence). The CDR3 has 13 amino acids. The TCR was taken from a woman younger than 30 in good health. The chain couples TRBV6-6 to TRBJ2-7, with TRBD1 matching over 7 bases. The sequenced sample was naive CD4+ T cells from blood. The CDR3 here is CASSYNRGYEQYF. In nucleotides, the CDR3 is TGTGCCAGCAGTTATAACAGGGGATACGAGCAGTACTTC.